Below are 18 T cell receptor beta chains sequenced from a single sample in a study of T cells in Graves' hyperthyroidism and ophthalmopathy. RNA transcripts were the template for amplifying TCR beta CDR3 regions. HTBI primers drove first-round RT-PCR of the TCR CDR3. TCRdb redid the calling of the multiplex PCR reads with MiXCR, one entry per CDR3 protein. The table includes some 600,000 distinct CDR3 sequences, 46% detected once. The specimen was peripheral blood or thyroid tissue (not recorded which). The receptor source for this set is a young woman with Graves' hyperthyroidism.

Comment on this clonotype: A much larger clone lies one base from this, so it may be a read error. In DNA, the CDR3 is TGCAGCGTCTATAGCGGGAGTAACGGGGAGCTGTTTTTT. The encoded protein is CSVYSGSNGELFF. The V gene is TRBV29-1, the J gene TRBJ2-2; 9 positions agree with TRBD2. Germline trimming cut 6 bases from V and 7 bases from J; bases unmatched to any gene: 6. Germline assignment: CDR1 SQVTM and CDR2 ANQGSEA. The CDR3 totals 13 residues.

The gene calls are TRBV7-3 and TRBJ2-7, with TRBD2 identical over 8 bases. The end of the DNA fits TRBJ2-1 better, so the J call may be wrong. Germline CDR1 is SGHTA and CDR2 is FQGTGA. The CDR3 is made up of 15 amino acids. The CDR3: CASSSSGLTPKEQFF. The DNA for the CDR3 is TGTGCCAGCAGCTCTAGCGGGCTCACTCCCAAGGAGCAGTTCTTC.

This clonotype came up many times. This rearrangement joins TRBV2 to TRBJ1-5; D perhaps matches TRBD1 (6 bases). This CDR3 is built from 13 residues. The V gene's germline CDR1 is SNHLY and CDR2 FYNNEI. V was cut by 6 bases and J by 4 bases, with 10 bases left in between. As DNA, the CDR3 is TGTGCCAGCAGCTACAGGGTGAATCAGCCCCAGCATTTT. Protein product: CASSYRVNQPQHF.

This clonotype was seen ten or more times. The rearrangement joins TRBV7-9 to TRBJ1-1; perhaps TRBD1 as D (6 bases). CDR3 length: 14 amino acids. Germline V gene lookup returns CDR1 SEHNR and CDR2 FQNEAQ (reference sequence). Trimming took 5 bases from V and 3 from J, leaving 13 bases between them. For the CDR3, the DNA is TGTGCCAGCAGCATCGCGACAGGCTACACTGAAGCTTTCTTT. Translation: CASSIATGYTEAFF.

The rearrangement joins TRBV7-8 to TRBJ2-5, with TRBD1 matching 8 bases. There are 14 residues in the CDR3. V lost 4 bases, J lost 9 bases, and 10 bases stayed unmatched. Germline lookup yields CDR1 SGHVS and CDR2 FQNEAQ. CDR3 in amino acids: CASSSVLTGVAQYF. For the CDR3, the DNA is TGTGCCAGCAGCTCCGTTCTGACAGGGGTAGCCCAGTACTTC.

This clonotype was seen a single time. Relative to the germline gene, one junction end is altered; a read error may explain this. CDR3 sequence: CVSSPTRGRNQLAAQETQYF. In DNA, the CDR3 is TGTGTCAGCAGTCCGACTCGGGGAAGGAACCAACTAGCGGCTCAAGAGACCCAGTACTTC. The chain joins TRBV2 to TRBJ2-5; 8 positions match TRBD2. Germline CDR1 is SNHLY and CDR2 is FYNNEI. The CDR3 is 20 amino acids.

This clonotype was recorded many times. The V call is TRBV29-1, the J call TRBJ1-2; a possible D gene is TRBD1 (6 bases). This CDR3 region has 15 residues. V was clipped by 6 bases and J by 4 bases, with 21 bases between them. The germline V gene encodes CDR1 SQVTM and CDR2 ANQGSEA. The CDR3 sequence is CSVEIGTWGAYGYTF. The DNA for the CDR3 is TGCAGCGTCGAAATAGGGACGTGGGGGGCCTATGGCTACACCTTC.

This clonotype was seen a few times. The chain recombines TRBV6-6 with TRBJ2-7; the D gene is possibly TRBD2 (6 bases). Trimming took 7 bases from V and 3 from J, leaving 10 bases between them. The germline gives CDR1 MNHNY, CDR2 SVGAGI (reference sequence). CDR3 length: 12 amino acids. CDR3 sequence reads: CASTISGYEQYF. The CDR3 nucleotides are TGTGCCAGCACCATTAGCGGCTACGAGCAGTACTTC.

This clonotype came up many times. V is TRBV24-1 and J is TRBJ1-1, with unresolved D. The V end was cut by 3 bases, the J end by 1 base, with 11 bases between. The CDR3 length is 15 residues. Germline V CDR1 and CDR2: KGHDR, SFDVKD. CDR3 loop: CATSDAGAGNTEAFF. CDR3 nucleotide sequence: TGTGCCACCAGTGATGCCGGAGCAGGGAACACTGAAGCTTTCTTT.

With regard to this clonotype: A read error may produce the germline difference seen at one junction end. J is TRBJ1-5 and V is TRBV10-3; 7 positions agree with TRBD1. The CDR3 extends over 16 amino acids. Germline CDR1 is ENHRY and CDR2 is SYGVKD. This CDR3 is CASSPRMTGPGQPQHF. DNA for the CDR3: TGTGCCAGCAGTCCGAGAATGACAGGGCCGGGTCAGCCCCAGCATTTT.

The genes are TRBV7-2 and TRBJ2-5, with 7 bases fitting TRBD2. There are 12 residues in the CDR3. Losses at the gene ends were 0 bases for V and 9 bases for J; bases not matched to a gene: 1. Looked up from germline, CDR1 is SGHTA and CDR2 is FQGNSA. CDR3 nucleotide sequence: TGTGCCAGCAGCTTAGCGGGAGGGCCCCAGTACTTC. Amino acid sequence: CASSLAGGPQYF.

This clonotype was counted at least ten times. This chain links TRBV7-2 with TRBJ2-7; 10 nucleotides align to TRBD2. The germline V gene has CDR1 SGHTA and CDR2 FQGNSA. Unmatched junction bases numbered 7, after V lost 5 bases and J lost 3 bases. The CDR3 covers 15 residues. Written as DNA, the CDR3 is TGTGCCAGCAGCGTGACTAGCGGGTTCTACTACGAGCAGTACTTC. Amino acids: CASSVTSGFYYEQYF.

The chain uses TRBV7-4 and TRBJ1-1, with TRBD1 matching 7 bases. Germline assignment: CDR1 SGHVT and CDR2 SQSDAQ. The J segment lost 5 bases and the V segment lost 0 bases, leaving 6 bases of the junction unmatched. This CDR3 is 15 amino acids long. This CDR3 is CASSLARGGQTEAFF. In nucleotides, the CDR3 is TGTGCCAGCAGCTTAGCTCGAGGGGGCCAAACTGAAGCTTTCTTT. Using reference TRBV7-4 and TRBJ1-1 for the parts outside the CDR3, the full variable domain is GAGVSQSPRYKVAKRGRDVALRCDSISGHVTLYWYRQTLGQGSEVLTYSQSDAQRDKSGRPSGRFSAERPERSVSTLKIQRTEQGDSAVYLCASSLARGGQTEAFFGQGTRLTVV.

The rearrangement links TRBV5-4 to TRBJ1-2, with TRBD1 as a possible D gene (5 bases). There are 15 residues in the CDR3. The V end lost 4 bases, the J end lost 4 bases, and 17 bases lay between the germline ends. Per germline, CDR1 SGHNT and CDR2 YYREEE (reference sequence). The CDR3 nucleotides are TGTGCCAGCAGCCCGACAGAGGGGAGGGTCTATGGCTACACCTTC. Its translation is CASSPTEGRVYGYTF.

In its sample, this clonotype was seen a few times. The rearrangement links TRBV9 to TRBJ2-5; possible D gene TRBD1, 5 bases. The V gene lost 4 bases and the J gene lost 4 bases, with 17 bases spanning the gap. This CDR3 contains 15 residues. Germline V gene sequence: CDR1 SGDLS, CDR2 YYNGEE. The CDR3 sequence is CASSSSQVTRETQYF. Written as DNA, the CDR3 is TGTGCCAGCAGCTCCTCACAGGTCACGAGAGAGACCCAGTACTTC.

This clonotype has more than one count but fewer than ten. This chain joins TRBV20-1 and TRBJ1-1; D is undetermined. Per germline, CDR1 DFQATT and CDR2 SNEGSKA (reference sequence). This CDR3 region has 13 residues. The V and J ends lost 3 bases and 0 bases respectively, with 8 bases between them. The CDR3 loop is CSASRSMNTEAFF. The CDR3 DNA follows: TGCAGTGCTAGCAGGAGCATGAACACTGAAGCTTTCTTT.

Only a few counts were recorded for this clonotype. The gene calls are TRBV7-9 and TRBJ1-2, with a tentative D call TRBD1 (6 bases). The CDR3 has 12 amino acids. Germline V lookup: CDR1 SEHNR, CDR2 FQNEAQ (reference sequence). The V end was cut by 6 bases, the J end by 6 bases, with 11 bases between. CDR3 residues: CASRGSGDGYTF. The CDR3, as DNA: TGTGCCAGCAGAGGTTCAGGGGATGGCTACACCTTC.

The J gene is TRBJ1-2, the V gene TRBV16, with TRBD1 matching over 10 bases. The length of the CDR3 is 15 residues. CDR1 and CDR2 from the germline V gene are KGHSY and FQNENV. Trimming at V came to 3 bases and at J to 7 bases, leaving 8 bases not matched to a gene. This chain's CDR3 is CASSHGQGGSSGYTF. The DNA of the CDR3 is TGTGCCAGCAGCCATGGACAGGGGGGCAGCTCTGGCTACACCTTC.